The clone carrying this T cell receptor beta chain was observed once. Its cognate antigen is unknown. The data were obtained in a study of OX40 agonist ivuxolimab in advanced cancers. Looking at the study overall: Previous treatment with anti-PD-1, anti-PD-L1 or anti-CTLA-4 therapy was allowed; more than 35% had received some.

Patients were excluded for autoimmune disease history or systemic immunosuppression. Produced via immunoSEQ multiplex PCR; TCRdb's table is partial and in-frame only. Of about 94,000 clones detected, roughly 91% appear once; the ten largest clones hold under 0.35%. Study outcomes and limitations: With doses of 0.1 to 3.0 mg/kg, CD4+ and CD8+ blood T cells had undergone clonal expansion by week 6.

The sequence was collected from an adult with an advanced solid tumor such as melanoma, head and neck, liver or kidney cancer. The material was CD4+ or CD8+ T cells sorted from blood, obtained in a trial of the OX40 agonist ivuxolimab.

CDR3 region: CASSLRTVSNQPQHF. The CDR3, as DNA: TGTGCCAGCAGCCTTCGGACAGTTAGCAATCAGCCCCAGCATTTT. This rearrangement joins TRBV5-6 to TRBJ1-5, with D tentatively TRBD1 (6 bases). CDR3 length: 15 residues. V lost 4 bases and J lost 0, with 11 bases in between. In germline, CDR1 is SGHDT, CDR2 YYEEEE.